What follows are 20 T cell receptor beta chains derived from one specimen sequenced in a study of T cell repertoires in cytomegalovirus infection (dated by TCRdb to between 2018 and 2020). Antigens for these TCRs are unknown. Sequenced on an Illumina HiSeq 1500. TCRdb handled the public reads itself, with Q25 trimming in fastp and clone calling in MiXCR, and kept productive beta chains. Duplicate CDR3 protein sequences are folded into a single record with the most common DNA and genes. In all, the sample holds about 890,000 distinct CDR3 sequences, and approximately 33% of those were seen once. Under 15% of the sample rests with the top ten. Interpreted using the paper, the treatment or condition label stands for: in vitro stimulation with specific CMV peptide epitopes to enrich CMV-specific T cells. Sequenced material: cultured CD8+ T cells from PBMCs, taken from culture after CMV antigen stimulation. The receptors stem from a human donor in good health (CMV status not recorded). Some clones in this sample may be carry-over from other donors' samples.

This clonotype appeared a few times. This chain links TRBV6-4 with TRBJ2-1; 7 bases align to TRBD1. There are 17 residues in the CDR3. V shed 2 bases, J shed 3 bases, and the junction held 10 bases outside the gene matches. Germline CDR1 MRHNA, CDR2 SNTAGT. Here the CDR3 reads CASSDTSGTEYYNEQFF. CDR3 DNA sequence: TGTGCCAGCAGTGACACCTCCGGGACAGAATACTACAATGAGCAGTTCTTC.

This clonotype was seen once. This chain joins TRBV5-1 and TRBJ2-5; 9 bases fit TRBD2. With V trimmed by 5 bases and J by 5 bases, 4 bases remained unmatched. Germline assignment: CDR1 SGHRS and CDR2 YFSETQ. The CDR3 is 13 residues long. The CDR3 nucleotides are TGCGCCAGCAGACCTAGCGGGGTTGAGACCCAGTACTTC. The encoded protein is CASRPSGVETQYF. Full variable domain (remainder filled in from reference TRBV5-1 and TRBJ2-5): KAGVTQTPRYLIKTRGQQVTLSCSPISGHRSVSWYQQTPGQGLQFLFEYFSETQRNKGNFPGRFSGRQFSNSRSEMNVSTLELGDSALYLCASRPSGVETQYFGPGTRLLVL.

A single count supports this clonotype. V gene TRBV5-5 combines with J gene TRBJ1-1; D gene unclear. The germline V and J ends were trimmed by 2 bases and 1 base, with 9 bases remaining between them. This CDR3 region has 14 residues. Germline-derived CDR1 and CDR2 are SGHKS and YYEKEE (reference sequence). CDR3: CASSFSWGNTEAFF. For the CDR3, the DNA is TGTGCCAGCAGCTTCTCGTGGGGGAACACTGAAGCTTTCTTT.

This clonotype was counted only a few times. The chain links TRBV25-1 to TRBJ1-4; D is unclear. The CDR3 is 15 residues long. V was clipped by 8 bases and J by 5 bases, with 18 bases between them. Per germline, CDR1 MGHDK and CDR2 SYGVNS. CDR3 nucleotides: TGTGCCAGCCGCGCGGATGGAGGGATAAATGAAAAACTGTTTTTT. Its protein is CASRADGGINEKLFF.

This clonotype was seen only a few times. V gene TRBV6-5 combines with J gene TRBJ2-2; TRBD2 matches at 16 bases. CDR1 and CDR2 from the germline V gene are MNHEY and SVGAGI. The CDR3 has 18 amino acids. J gave up 3 bases and V 4 bases, and 5 bases lay outside the gene matches. This CDR3 is CASSSGLAGGPYTGELFF. The CDR3 region has the DNA TGTGCCAGCAGTTCGGGACTAGCGGGGGGGCCTTACACCGGGGAGCTGTTTTTT.

This clonotype was seen a few times. The chain has TRBV9 and TRBJ1-3; D gene ambiguous. CDR3 length: 14 residues. Germline V lookup: CDR1 SGDLS, CDR2 YYNGEE. V was clipped by 4 bases and J by 0 bases, with 8 bases between them. The chain's CDR3 is CASSPQNSGNTIYF. CDR3 sequence (DNA): TGTGCCAGCAGCCCCCAGAACTCTGGAAACACCATATATTTT. The complete variable domain, with remaining parts taken from reference TRBV9 and TRBJ1-3, reads DSGVTQTPKHLITATGQRVTLRCSPRSGDLSVYWYQQSLDQGLQFLIQYYNGEERAKGNILERFSAQQFPDLHSELNLSSLELGDSALYFCASSPQNSGNTIYFGEGSWLTVV.

The chain carries TRBV28 and TRBJ1-6; TRBD1 aligns across 9 bases. This CDR3 is built from 16 residues. From germline, CDR1 is MDHEN and CDR2 SYDVKM. V trimming: 9 bases; J trimming: 8 bases; junction bases outside the gene matches: 14. CDR3 amino acids: CARSPGDREFDSPLHF. CDR3 nucleotides: TGTGCCAGAAGTCCCGGGGACAGGGAGTTCGATTCACCCCTCCACTTT.

This clonotype was detected a few times. CDR3: CASSPQPGTGTFF. The CDR3 nucleotides are TGTGCCAGCAGTCCACAACCCGGGACAGGAACTTTCTTT. The genes are TRBV27 and TRBJ1-1, with 8 bases aligning to TRBD1. The germline gives CDR1 MNHEY, CDR2 SMNVEV (reference sequence). This CDR3 is built from 13 residues. The V and J ends lost 5 bases and 12 bases, in that order; junction bases with no gene match: 11.

This sequence joins TRBV27 and TRBJ2-1, with TRBD2 as a possible D gene (6 bases). V was clipped by 4 bases and J by 2 bases, with 12 bases between them. The V gene's germline CDR1 is MNHEY and CDR2 SMNVEV (reference sequence). There are 15 residues in the CDR3. For the CDR3, the DNA is TGTGCCAGCAGTTCAATGGGGGGTACCTACAATGAGCAGTTCTTC. Translated: CASSSMGGTYNEQFF.

This clonotype was recorded many times. V and J are TRBV7-6 and TRBJ2-7, with TRBD1 matching over 8 bases. Per the germline V gene, CDR1 is SGHVS and CDR2 is FNYEAQ. The V gene end was trimmed by 4 bases and the J gene end by 6 bases; junction bases not matched to a gene: 8. The CDR3 contains 14 residues. This chain's CDR3 is CASSSGQGAGEQYF. CDR3 DNA sequence: TGTGCCAGCAGCTCCGGACAGGGTGCCGGCGAGCAGTACTTC.

The chain recombines TRBV5-1 with TRBJ1-5, with D possibly TRBD1 on 6 matching bases. The V gene's germline CDR1 is SGHRS and CDR2 YFSETQ. The CDR3 runs 17 residues. V gave up 0 bases and J gave up 4 bases, with 17 bases separating them. The CDR3 region has the DNA TGCGCCAGCAGCTTGGACCCACTAGAGGACAGAAATCAGCCCCAGCATTTT. Amino acids: CASSLDPLEDRNQPQHF. Full variable domain (rest looked up from reference TRBV5-1 and TRBJ1-5): KAGVTQTPRYLIKTRGQQVTLSCSPISGHRSVSWYQQTPGQGLQFLFEYFSETQRNKGNFPGRFSGRQFSNSRSEMNVSTLELGDSALYLCASSLDPLEDRNQPQHFGDGTRLSIL.

In its sample, this clonotype was seen a few times. The chain has TRBV6-6 and TRBJ2-3; 7 bases are a match to TRBD2. J gave up 0 bases and V 6 bases, and 9 bases lay outside the gene matches. CDR3 length equals 16 residues. Germline V gene data show CDR1 as MNHNY and CDR2 as SVGAGI (reference sequence). CDR3 amino acids: CASSFWGGGSTDTQYF. The CDR3 bases are TGTGCCAGCAGCTTCTGGGGGGGGGGAAGCACAGATACGCAGTATTTT.

This clonotype was counted at least ten times. The chain recombines TRBV27 with TRBJ2-1; a weak D match, TRBD2 (5 bases). Trimming removed 6 bases from V and 1 base from J, with 7 bases in between. In germline, CDR1 is MNHEY, CDR2 SMNVEV (reference sequence). This CDR3 contains 13 residues. The CDR3 loop reads CASRGGSYNEQFF. Here the CDR3 DNA reads TGTGCCAGCAGAGGAGGATCCTACAATGAGCAGTTCTTC.

This clonotype was counted a few times. The CDR3 DNA reads as TGTGCCAGCAGTGAAGCGCGAATCATGAACACCGGGGAGCTGTTTTTT. This codes for CASSEARIMNTGELFF. The chain employs TRBV6-1 and TRBJ2-2; D gene uncertain. Trimming left V 0 bases short and J 1 base short, with 9 bases between. Looked up from germline, CDR1 is MNHNS and CDR2 is SASEGT. The CDR3 contains 16 residues.

Of note for this clonotype: An end of the junction differs from the germline gene, which may be a read error. This chain connects TRBV7-9 to TRBJ1-1; D might be TRBD1 (6 bases). The CDR3 runs to 11 residues. Per the germline V gene, CDR1 is SEHNR and CDR2 is FQNEAQ (reference sequence). The CDR3 is CASSLNDRYPF. The DNA for the CDR3 is TGTGCCAGCAGCCTGAACGACAGGTACCCCTTT.

The rearrangement uses TRBV11-2 and TRBJ2-3; either TRBD1 or TRBD2 may supply D (5 bases each). The ends were cut back, 0 bases at V and 3 bases at J, with 16 bases in the middle. From germline, CDR1 is SGHAT and CDR2 FQNNGV. The CDR3 has 17 amino acids. In DNA, the CDR3 is TGTGCCAGCAGCTTAGATCCCCCGGGGCCCTCAACAGATACGCAGTATTTT. It yields the protein CASSLDPPGPSTDTQYF. Based on the CDR3 plus reference TRBV11-2 and TRBJ2-3, the full variable domain is EAGVAQSPRYKIIEKRQSVAFWCNPISGHATLYWYQQILGQGPKLLIQFQNNGVVDDSQLPKDRFSAERLKGVDSTLKIQPAKLEDSAVYLCASSLDPPGPSTDTQYFGPGTRLTVL.

This clonotype was observed a handful of times. The chain recombines TRBV6-2 or TRBV6-3 with TRBJ2-7; D remains ambiguous. The germline V and J ends were trimmed by 6 bases and 2 bases, with 8 bases remaining between them. Germline CDR1 reads MNHEY; CDR2 reads SVGEGT. CDR3 length: 12 amino acids. CDR3 bases: TGTGCCAGCAGCCCCGACCCCTACGAGCAGTACGTC. Its protein is CASSPDPYEQYV.

The chain combines TRBV12-3 or TRBV12-4 with TRBJ1-1; 7 nucleotides match TRBD1. This CDR3 is 15 amino acids long. With 4 bases clipped from V and 0 bases from J, the junction kept 5 bases outside the gene matches. The CDR3 sequence is CASSSWGQMNTEAFF. In nucleotides, the CDR3 is TGTGCCAGCAGTTCCTGGGGACAGATGAACACTGAAGCTTTCTTT.

The chain employs TRBV5-1 and TRBJ2-7; D perhaps matches TRBD2 (6 bases). Germline lookup yields CDR1 SGHRS and CDR2 YFSETQ. The V end was cut by 0 bases, the J end by 2 bases, with 9 bases between. There are 14 residues in the CDR3. The CDR3 is CASSLDWGAYEQYV. The CDR3 bases are TGCGCCAGCAGCTTGGATTGGGGGGCCTACGAGCAGTACGTC.

The V call is TRBV7-9, the J call TRBJ1-1; D unresolved. This CDR3 contains 11 residues. Deletions cut 3 bases from V and 8 bases from J, with 7 bases between. Germline CDR1 and CDR2: SEHNR and FQNEAQ (reference sequence). The CDR3 spells CASSLTQEAFF. The CDR3 DNA follows: TGTGCCAGCAGCTTGACCCAGGAAGCTTTCTTT.